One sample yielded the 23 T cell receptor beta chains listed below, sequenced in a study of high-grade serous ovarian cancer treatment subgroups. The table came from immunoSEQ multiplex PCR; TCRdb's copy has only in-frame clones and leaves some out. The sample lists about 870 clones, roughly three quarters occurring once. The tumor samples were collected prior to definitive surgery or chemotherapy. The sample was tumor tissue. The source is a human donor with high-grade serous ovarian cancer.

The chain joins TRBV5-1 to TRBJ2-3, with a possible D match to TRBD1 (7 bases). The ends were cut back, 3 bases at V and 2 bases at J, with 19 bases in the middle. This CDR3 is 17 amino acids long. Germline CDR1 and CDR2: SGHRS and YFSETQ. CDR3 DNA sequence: TGCGCCAGCAGCTCAGGGGGGCCCACGCTTTCCACAGATACGCAGTATTTT. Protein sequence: CASSSGGPTLSTDTQYF.

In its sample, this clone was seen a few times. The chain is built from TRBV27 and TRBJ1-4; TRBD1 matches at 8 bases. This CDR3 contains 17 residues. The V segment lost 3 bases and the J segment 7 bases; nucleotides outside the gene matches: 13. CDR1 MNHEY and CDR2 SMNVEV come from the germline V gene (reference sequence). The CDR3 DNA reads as TGTGCCAGCAGTTTCCTAGTGACAGGGGAAAGGGCTGAAAAACTGTTTTTT. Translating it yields CASSFLVTGERAEKLFF.

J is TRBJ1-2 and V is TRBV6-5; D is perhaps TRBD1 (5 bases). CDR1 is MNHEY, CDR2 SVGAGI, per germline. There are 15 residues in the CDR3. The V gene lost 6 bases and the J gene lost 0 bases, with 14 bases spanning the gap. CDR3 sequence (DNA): TGTGCCAGCAGCCGATCGGGACGTACTAACTATGGCTACACCTTC. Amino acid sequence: CASSRSGRTNYGYTF.

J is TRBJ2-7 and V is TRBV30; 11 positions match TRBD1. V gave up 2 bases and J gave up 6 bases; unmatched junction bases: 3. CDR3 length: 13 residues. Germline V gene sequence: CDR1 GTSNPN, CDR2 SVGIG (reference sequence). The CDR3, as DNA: TGTGCCTGGAGTAGTGGGACAGGGGGCGAGCAGTACTTC. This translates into CAWSSGTGGEQYF.

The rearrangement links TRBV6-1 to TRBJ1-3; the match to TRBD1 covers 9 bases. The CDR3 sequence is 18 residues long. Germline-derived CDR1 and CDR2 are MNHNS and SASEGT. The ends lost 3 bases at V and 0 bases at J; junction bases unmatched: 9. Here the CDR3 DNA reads TGTGCCAGCAGTGATCCGGACAGGGGAATTCTCTCTGGAAACACCATATATTTT. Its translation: CASSDPDRGILSGNTIYF.

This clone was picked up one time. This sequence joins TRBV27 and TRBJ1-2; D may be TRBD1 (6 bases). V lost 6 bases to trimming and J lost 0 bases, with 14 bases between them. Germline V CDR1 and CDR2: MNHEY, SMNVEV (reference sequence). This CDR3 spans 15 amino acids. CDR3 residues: CASRGLTGPNYGYTF. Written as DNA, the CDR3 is TGTGCCAGCAGGGGGCTGACAGGACCTAACTATGGCTACACCTTC.

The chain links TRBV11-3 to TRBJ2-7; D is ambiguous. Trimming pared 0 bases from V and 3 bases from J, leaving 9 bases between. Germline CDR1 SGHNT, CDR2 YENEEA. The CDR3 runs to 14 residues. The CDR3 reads CASSLELGDYEQYF. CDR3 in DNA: TGTGCCAGCAGCTTAGAACTCGGAGACTACGAGCAGTACTTC. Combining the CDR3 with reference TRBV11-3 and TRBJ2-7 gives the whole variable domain EAGVVQSPRYKIIEKKQPVAFWCNPISGHNTLYWYLQNLGQGPELLIRYENEEAVDDSQLPKDRFSAERLKGVDSTLKIQPAELGDSAVYLCASSLELGDYEQYFGPGTRLTVT.

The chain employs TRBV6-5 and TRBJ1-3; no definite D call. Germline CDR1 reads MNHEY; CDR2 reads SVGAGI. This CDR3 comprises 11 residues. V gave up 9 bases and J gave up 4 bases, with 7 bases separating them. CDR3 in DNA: TGTGCCAGTAAACGGGGAAACACCATATATTTT. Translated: CASKRGNTIYF.

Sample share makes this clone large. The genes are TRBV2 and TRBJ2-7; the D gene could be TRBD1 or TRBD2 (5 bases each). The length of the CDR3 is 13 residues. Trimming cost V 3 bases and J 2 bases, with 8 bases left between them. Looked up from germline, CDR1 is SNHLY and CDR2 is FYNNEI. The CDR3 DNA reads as TGTGCCAGCAGTGATGTGGGGGCCTACGAGCAGTACGTC. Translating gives CASSDVGAYEQYV.

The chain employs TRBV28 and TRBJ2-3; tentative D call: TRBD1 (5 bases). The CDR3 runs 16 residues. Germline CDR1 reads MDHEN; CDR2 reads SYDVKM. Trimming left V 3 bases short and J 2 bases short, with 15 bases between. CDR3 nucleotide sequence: TGTGCCAGCAGTTTGGACATACCATGGGCCACAGATACGCAGTATTTT. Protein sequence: CASSLDIPWATDTQYF.

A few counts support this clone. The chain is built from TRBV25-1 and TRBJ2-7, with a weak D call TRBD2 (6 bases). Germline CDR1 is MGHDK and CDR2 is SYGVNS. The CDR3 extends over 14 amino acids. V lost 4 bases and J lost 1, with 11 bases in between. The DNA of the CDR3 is TGTGCCAGCAGTGTGCGGGGCCTTTCCTACGAGCAGTACTTC. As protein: CASSVRGLSYEQYF.

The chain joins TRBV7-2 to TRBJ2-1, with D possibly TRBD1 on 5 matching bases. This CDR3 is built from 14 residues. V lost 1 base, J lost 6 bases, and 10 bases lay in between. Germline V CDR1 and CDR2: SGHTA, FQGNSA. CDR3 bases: TGTGCCAGCAGCTTAGGATTAGGGGCCAATGAGCAGTTCTTC. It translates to CASSLGLGANEQFF.

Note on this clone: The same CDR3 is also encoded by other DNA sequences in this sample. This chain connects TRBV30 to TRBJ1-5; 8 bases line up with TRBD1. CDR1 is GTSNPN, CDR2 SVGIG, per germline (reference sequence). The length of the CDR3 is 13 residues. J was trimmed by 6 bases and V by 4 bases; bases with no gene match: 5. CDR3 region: CAWTGQGGQPQHF. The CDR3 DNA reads TGTGCCTGGACCGGACAGGGAGGTCAGCCCCAGCATTTT.

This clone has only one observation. The CDR3 nucleotides read TGTGCCAGCAGCCCCGCTGGGACAGGTGACACTGAAGCTTTCTTT. Protein product: CASSPAGTGDTEAFF. J is TRBJ1-1 and V is TRBV28, with 8 bases matching TRBD1. The CDR3 runs 15 residues. V lost 6 bases, J lost 3 bases, and 9 bases stayed unmatched. Germline CDR1 reads MDHEN; CDR2 reads SYDVKM. Drawing the rest from reference TRBV28 and TRBJ1-1, the complete variable domain is DVKVTQSSRYLVKRTGEKVFLECVQDMDHENMFWYRQDPGLGLRLIYFSYDVKMKEKGDIPEGYSVSREKKERFSLILESASTNQTSMYLCASSPAGTGDTEAFFGQGTRLTVV.

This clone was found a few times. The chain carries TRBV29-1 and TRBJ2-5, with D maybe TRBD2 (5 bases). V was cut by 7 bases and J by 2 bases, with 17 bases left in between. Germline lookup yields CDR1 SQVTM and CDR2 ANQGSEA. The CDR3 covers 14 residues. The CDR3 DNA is TGCAGCGCCCGCGAGGGCATTAGTCAAGAGACCCAGTACTTC. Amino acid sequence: CSAREGISQETQYF.

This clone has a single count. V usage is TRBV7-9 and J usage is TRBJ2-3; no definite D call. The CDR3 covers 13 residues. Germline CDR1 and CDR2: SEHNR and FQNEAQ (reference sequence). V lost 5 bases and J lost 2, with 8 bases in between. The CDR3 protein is CASSPRYTDTQYF. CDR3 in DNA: TGTGCCAGCAGCCCACGGTACACAGATACGCAGTATTTT.

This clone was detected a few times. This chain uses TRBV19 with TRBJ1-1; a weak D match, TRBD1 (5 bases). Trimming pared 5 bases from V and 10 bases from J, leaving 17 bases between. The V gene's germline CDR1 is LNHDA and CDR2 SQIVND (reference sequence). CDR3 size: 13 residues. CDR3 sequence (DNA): TGTGCCAGTAGTGGAACCGGGACTCGGGGAGCTTTCTTT. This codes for CASSGTGTRGAFF.

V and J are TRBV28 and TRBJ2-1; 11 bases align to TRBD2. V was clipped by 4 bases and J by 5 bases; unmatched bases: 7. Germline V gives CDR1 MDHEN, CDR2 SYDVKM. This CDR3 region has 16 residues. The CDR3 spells CASSSLLAGENNEQFF. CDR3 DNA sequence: TGTGCCAGCAGTTCCCTACTAGCGGGGGAAAACAATGAGCAGTTCTTC.

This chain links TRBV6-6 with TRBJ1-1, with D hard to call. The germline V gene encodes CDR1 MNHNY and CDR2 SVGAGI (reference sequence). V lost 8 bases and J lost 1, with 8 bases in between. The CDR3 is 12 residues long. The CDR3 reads CASLFGNTEAFF. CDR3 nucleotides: TGTGCCAGCCTCTTCGGGAACACTGAAGCTTTCTTT.

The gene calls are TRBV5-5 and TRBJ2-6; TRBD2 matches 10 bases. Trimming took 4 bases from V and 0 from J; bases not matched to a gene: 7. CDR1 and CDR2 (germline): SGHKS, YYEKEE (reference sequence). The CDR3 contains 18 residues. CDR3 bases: TGTGCCAGCAGCCTACGACTAGCGGGTACCTCTGGGGCCAACGTCCTGACTTTC. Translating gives CASSLRLAGTSGANVLTF.

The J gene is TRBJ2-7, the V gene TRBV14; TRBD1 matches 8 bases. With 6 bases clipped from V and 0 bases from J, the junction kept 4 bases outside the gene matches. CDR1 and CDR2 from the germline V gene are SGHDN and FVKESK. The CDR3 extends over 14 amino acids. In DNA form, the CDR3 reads TGTGCCAGCAGTTACGACAGGGGCTCCTACGAGCAGTACTTC. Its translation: CASSYDRGSYEQYF. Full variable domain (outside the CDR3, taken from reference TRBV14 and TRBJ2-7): EAGVTQFPSHSVIEKGQTVTLRCDPISGHDNLYWYRRVMGKEIKFLLHFVKESKQDESGMPNNRFLAERTGGTYSTLKVQPAELEDSGVYFCASSYDRGSYEQYFGPGTRLTVT.

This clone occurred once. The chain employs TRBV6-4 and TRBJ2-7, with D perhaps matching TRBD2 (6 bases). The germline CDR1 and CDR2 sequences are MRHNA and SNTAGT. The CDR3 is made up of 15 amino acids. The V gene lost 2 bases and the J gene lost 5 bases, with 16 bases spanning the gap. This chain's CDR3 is CASSDNGGDIHEQYF. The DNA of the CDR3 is TGTGCCAGCAGTGACAACGGGGGAGACATCCACGAGCAGTACTTC.

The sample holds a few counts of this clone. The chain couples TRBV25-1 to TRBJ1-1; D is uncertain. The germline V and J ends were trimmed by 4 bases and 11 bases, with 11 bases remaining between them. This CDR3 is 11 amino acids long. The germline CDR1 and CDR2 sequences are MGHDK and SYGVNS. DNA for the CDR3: TGTGCCAGCAGTGTCCCGTCCGGGGCTTTCTTT. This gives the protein CASSVPSGAFF.